Each of the 11 T cell receptor beta chains below was sequenced from the same sample in a study of monozygotic twins with inflammatory bowel disease. TCRdb re-analyzed the 5' RACE reads; it lists each CDR3 protein once, without DNA. This listing includes some 400,000 distinct CDR3 sequences. Sequencing was carried out using blood. These receptors were collected from a human donor with ulcerative colitis or Crohn's disease, or a healthy co-twin of an affected twin (not recorded which).

The chain uses TRBV7-2 and TRBJ2-2. The CDR3 covers 14 residues. Germline V gene lookup returns CDR1 SGHTA and CDR2 FQGNSA. The CDR3 loop is CASSLGLRTGELFF.

The rearrangement uses TRBV6-1 and TRBJ2-2; the D call from TCRdb, TRBD2, cannot be confirmed without DNA. CDR1 and CDR2 (germline): MNHNS, SASEGT. CDR3 length: 15 residues. The CDR3 here is CASTERGQGTGELFF.

The chain recombines TRBV7-9 with TRBJ2-5; TCRdb proposes TRBD1, but this gene call is untestable without DNA. Germline CDR1 and CDR2: SEHNR and FQNEAQ (reference sequence). CDR3 length: 14 residues. The CDR3: CASSTLVAEETQYF.

This chain joins TRBV6-5 and TRBJ2-5; lacking DNA, the TRBD2 call made by TCRdb goes unchecked. The CDR3 is 14 residues long. Germline CDR1 and CDR2: MNHEY and SVGAGI. CDR3 protein: CASSSRGDQETQYF.

The chain combines TRBV29-1 with TRBJ1-1; TCRdb's D gene call, TRBD1, goes unchecked for lack of DNA. Looked up from germline, CDR1 is SQVTM and CDR2 is ANQGSEA. This CDR3 comprises 13 residues. The CDR3 reads CSSQTGGNTEAFF.

V usage is TRBV6-5 and J usage is TRBJ2-2; with no DNA, the TCRdb D assignment of TRBD1 cannot be verified. This CDR3 has 12 amino acids. CDR1 and CDR2 from the germline V gene are MNHEY and SVGAGI. The CDR3 spells CASSRVSGELFF.

The chain links TRBV19 to TRBJ2-3; TCRdb indicates TRBD2, and absent DNA this call remains unverified. Germline assignment: CDR1 LNHDA and CDR2 SQIVND (reference sequence). CDR3 length equals 14 residues. The CDR3 protein is CASSFSGMTDTQYF.

The CDR3 sequence: CASSPRDRSTDTQYF. J is TRBJ2-3 and V is TRBV7-8; TCRdb names TRBD1, which stays unverified in the absence of DNA. The CDR3 is 15 amino acids. Germline lookup yields CDR1 SGHVS and CDR2 FQNEAQ.

This chain uses TRBV4-1 with TRBJ1-5; the D call of TRBD1 rests on TCRdb alone, since no DNA is present to check it. This CDR3 spans 14 amino acids. The germline CDR1 and CDR2 sequences are MGHRA and YSYEKL. The CDR3: CASSRLQGNQPQHF.

The chain links TRBV12-3 or TRBV12-4 to TRBJ2-1; the D call of TRBD2 rests on TCRdb alone, since no DNA is present to check it. CDR3 size: 18 residues. CDR3 residues: CASSSPGLAFISYNEQFF.

This chain uses TRBV12-3 or TRBV12-4 with TRBJ2-5; as DNA is missing, the TRBD1 call by TCRdb cannot be tested. The CDR3 extends over 20 amino acids. CDR3: CASSSSGTALPGVDPGTQYF.